This TCR beta chain was observed in a study of graft-versus-host responses after intestinal transplantation. A note on this clone: No antigen is known for it.

The CDR3 is 13 amino acids. Germline values: CDR1 LNHDA, CDR2 SQIVND (reference sequence). Trimming took 5 bases from V and 4 from J; bases not matched to a gene: 2. Libraries were prepared by immunoSEQ multiplex PCR; TCRdb keeps only in-frame clonotypes and omits some of them. There are 100,000 to 120,000 clones in the sample; 93% occur only once, and roughly 0.5% lies in the top ten. The specimen was unstimulated CD8+ T cells sorted from spleen or lymph node cells, collected before intestinal transplant. This chain connects TRBV19 to TRBJ2-1, with 7 positions matching TRBD2. The TCR comes from a human donor who received an intestinal transplant. CDR3 amino acids: CASSWGGYNEQFF. The CDR3 DNA sequence: TGTGCCAGTAGTTGGGGAGGGTACAATGAGCAGTTCTTC.